Below, 14 T cell receptor beta chains from the same sample are listed, as sequenced in a study of cytomegalovirus exposure and HLA in healthy donors. PCR amplification relied on 60 Vbeta primers (plus 13 Jbeta primers). Here immunoSEQ multiplex PCR was the method, and the copy in TCRdb shows in-frame clones only, minus some. The table has 90,000 to 150,000 clones, 74% seen once. What was sequenced was PBMCs. These receptors originate from a human donor in good health.

V usage is TRBV29-1 and J usage is TRBJ2-7; 7 bases are shared with TRBD1. The V segment lost 6 bases and the J segment 8 bases; nucleotides outside the gene matches: 16. The CDR3 has 14 residues. CDR1 is SQVTM, CDR2 ANQGSEA, per germline. The CDR3 here is CSVESGQAGSKQYF. As DNA, the CDR3 is TGCAGCGTCGAGAGTGGACAGGCCGGCAGTAAGCAGTACTTC.

There are a few counts of this clone. The V gene is TRBV18, the J gene TRBJ2-1; 7 bases are a match to TRBD2. The CDR3 has 15 amino acids. Germline V gene lookup returns CDR1 KGHSH and CDR2 LQKENI. The V segment lost 2 bases and the J segment 5 bases; nucleotides outside the gene matches: 6. The CDR3 DNA is TGTGCCAGCTCACCATACGGCCGGGGGGACAATGAGCAGTTCTTC. Residues: CASSPYGRGDNEQFF.

The V call is TRBV7-8, the J call TRBJ2-2; D perhaps matches TRBD2 (5 bases). V was pared by 1 base and J by 6 bases, with 12 bases between. The CDR3 contains 15 residues. Per the germline V gene, CDR1 is SGHVS and CDR2 is FQNEAQ. In nucleotides, the CDR3 is TGTGCCAGCAGCTTAGTAACACTAGTGGCCGGGGAGCTGTTTTTT. Translated, it gives CASSLVTLVAGELFF.

The chain couples TRBV29-1 to TRBJ2-5; D call uncertain. The J call is in doubt because the DNA end fits TRBJ2-7 better. Germline V gene sequence: CDR1 SQVTM, CDR2 ANQGSEA. The CDR3 length is 11 residues. In DNA, the CDR3 is TGCAGCGTTGAAGAGTCCTACGAGCAGTACTTC. Amino acid sequence: CSVEESYEQYF.

The chain's CDR3 is CSAFQQNRGPSGYTF. The DNA for the CDR3 is TGCAGCGCCTTCCAACAAAACAGGGGGCCTTCTGGCTACACCTTC. This chain links TRBV29-1 with TRBJ1-2; 9 nucleotides match TRBD1. Germline V lookup: CDR1 SQVTM, CDR2 ANQGSEA. The CDR3 is 15 amino acids. V was pared by 7 bases and J by 7 bases, with 16 bases of the junction left unmatched.

The chain recombines TRBV11-2 with TRBJ2-7; 8 nucleotides align to TRBD2. Germline V gene sequence: CDR1 SGHAT, CDR2 FQNNGV. This CDR3 has 15 residues. With 1 base clipped from V and 2 bases from J, the junction kept 4 bases outside the gene matches. The CDR3 nucleotides are TGTGCCAGCAGCTTAGTTCCCGGGAGGGCCTACGAGCAGTACTTC. Amino acids: CASSLVPGRAYEQYF.

The genes are TRBV25-1 and TRBJ2-5; 7 nucleotides align to TRBD1. CDR1 is MGHDK, CDR2 SYGVNS, per germline. The J segment lost 3 bases and the V segment lost 8 bases, leaving 12 bases of the junction unmatched. This CDR3 has 15 amino acids. The CDR3 DNA is TGTGCCAGCGCCGACGGGACAGCACCGAAAGAGACCCAGTACTTC. It is translated as CASADGTAPKETQYF.

The chain couples TRBV7-9 to TRBJ1-1; D is ambiguous. Between the trimmed V and J ends, which lost 2 bases and 8 bases, there was a span of 9 bases. CDR1 and CDR2 from the germline V gene are SEHNR and FQNEAQ (reference sequence). The CDR3 is made up of 12 amino acids. This CDR3 reads CASSLSGSEAFF. The CDR3 DNA sequence: TGTGCCAGCAGCTTATCAGGAAGCGAAGCTTTCTTT.

This clone was found a few times. V usage is TRBV28 and J usage is TRBJ1-5; 7 bases map to TRBD1. V was pared by 1 base and J by 9 bases, with 9 bases of the junction left unmatched. This CDR3 is built from 15 residues. Looked up from germline, CDR1 is MDHEN and CDR2 is SYDVKM. CDR3 sequence reads: CASSLLRGRGRPQHF. The CDR3 DNA reads TGTGCCAGCAGTTTATTGAGGGGGCGGGGTCGGCCCCAGCATTTT. Together with reference TRBV28 and TRBJ1-5, the CDR3 gives the full variable domain: DVKVTQSSRYLVKRTGEKVFLECVQDMDHENMFWYRQDPGLGLRLIYFSYDVKMKEKGDIPEGYSVSREKKERFSLILESASTNQTSMYLCASSLLRGRGRPQHFGDGTRLSIL.

This clone was seen more than once but under ten times. The chain has TRBV6-1 and TRBJ1-1, with 8 nucleotides matching TRBD1. The V segment lost 1 base and the J segment 11 bases; nucleotides outside the gene matches: 15. The CDR3 runs 16 residues. CDR1 and CDR2 from the germline V gene are MNHNS and SASEGT. The CDR3: CASSEEVGTGGWDAFF. Here the CDR3 DNA reads TGTGCCAGCAGTGAAGAGGTCGGGACAGGAGGATGGGATGCTTTCTTT.

In this sample, this clone turned up a few times. V usage is TRBV14 and J usage is TRBJ2-7; D may be TRBD1 (5 bases). Germline lookup yields CDR1 SGHDN and CDR2 FVKESK. The CDR3 is 17 amino acids. Trimming shortened V by 0 bases and J by 0 bases, and 15 bases separated the two germline ends. CDR3 sequence reads: CASSQDLSPGYSYEQYF. The CDR3 bases are TGTGCCAGCAGCCAAGATTTGTCACCAGGGTACTCCTACGAGCAGTACTTC. The full variable domain, its missing parts supplied by reference TRBV14 and TRBJ2-7, is EAGVTQFPSHSVIEKGQTVTLRCDPISGHDNLYWYRRVMGKEIKFLLHFVKESKQDESGMPNNRFLAERTGGTYSTLKVQPAELEDSGVYFCASSQDLSPGYSYEQYFGPGTRLTVT.

DNA for the CDR3: TGTGCCAGCACAGAGTCGGGACTAGCGGTAGAGACCCAGTACTTC. Translation: CASTESGLAVETQYF. V and J are TRBV7-9 and TRBJ2-5; 11 nucleotides align to TRBD2. The V and J ends lost 7 bases and 4 bases, in that order; junction bases with no gene match: 8. The CDR3 sequence is 15 residues long. Germline CDR1 is SEHNR and CDR2 is FQNEAQ (reference sequence).

The chain is built from TRBV27 and TRBJ2-1; tentatively, D is TRBD1 (5 bases). V lost 5 bases and J lost 8, with 13 bases in between. In germline, CDR1 is MNHEY, CDR2 SMNVEV (reference sequence). The CDR3 is 13 residues long. This CDR3 reads CASSPRTYHEQFF. Here the CDR3 DNA reads TGTGCCAGCAGTCCAAGGACATATCATGAGCAGTTCTTC.

This clone was counted once. This chain uses TRBV5-1 with TRBJ2-2, with D perhaps TRBD2 (6 bases). This CDR3 has 15 residues. Germline V gives CDR1 SGHRS, CDR2 YFSETQ. V lost 6 bases to trimming and J lost 5 bases, with 17 bases between them. The CDR3 protein is CASKNSWGETGELFF. CDR3 DNA sequence: TGCGCCAGCAAAAATTCTTGGGGGGAAACCGGGGAGCTGTTTTTT.